This T cell receptor beta chain was found in a study of molecular identifiers for immune sequencing clone quantification. Study findings and constraints: Beyond 20 RNA copies, clones held over 97% of effector molecules, compared with under 1% in naive cells.

This clonotype is classed as medium-sized. Its cognate antigen is unknown. Trimming pared 6 bases from V and 1 base from J, leaving 16 bases between. From germline, CDR1 is SNHLY and CDR2 FYNNEI. The CDR3 sequence is 16 residues long. TCRdb fed the PCR reads into MiXCR, producing one record per CDR3 protein. The data show about 10,000 distinct CDR3 sequences, about a fifth seen once. The sample was naive CD8+ T cells from blood, with Jurkat cell RNA spiked in. Indicated subset: FACS-sorted CD8+CD4-CCR7+CD45RA+ naive T cells. This clonotype originated in a human donor in good health. Some libraries in this study had Jurkat cell RNA spiked in. The chain recombines TRBV2 with TRBJ1-5; possible D gene TRBD1, 6 bases. CDR3 loop: CASSNTGKRSNQPQHF. CDR3 bases: TGTGCCAGCAGCAATACAGGGAAGCGGAGCAATCAGCCCCAGCATTTT.